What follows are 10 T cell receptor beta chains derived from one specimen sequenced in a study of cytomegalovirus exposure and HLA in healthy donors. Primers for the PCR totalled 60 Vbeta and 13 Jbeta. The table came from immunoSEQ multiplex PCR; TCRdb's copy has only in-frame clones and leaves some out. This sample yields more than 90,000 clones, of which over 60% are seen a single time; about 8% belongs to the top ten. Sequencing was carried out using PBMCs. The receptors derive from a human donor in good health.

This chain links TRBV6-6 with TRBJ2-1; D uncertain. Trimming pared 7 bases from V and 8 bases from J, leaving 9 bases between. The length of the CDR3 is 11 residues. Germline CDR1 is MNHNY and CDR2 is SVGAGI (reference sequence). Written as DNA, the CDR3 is TGTGCCAGCATCGTCCGGGATGAGCAGTTCTTC. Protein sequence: CASIVRDEQFF.

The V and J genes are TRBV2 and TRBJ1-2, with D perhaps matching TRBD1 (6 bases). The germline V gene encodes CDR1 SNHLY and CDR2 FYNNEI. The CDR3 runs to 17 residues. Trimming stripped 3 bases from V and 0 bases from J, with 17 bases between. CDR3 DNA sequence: TGTGCCAGCAGTGATGGGGGCCGGTCCTCTTCTAACTATGGCTACACCTTC. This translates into CASSDGGRSSSNYGYTF.

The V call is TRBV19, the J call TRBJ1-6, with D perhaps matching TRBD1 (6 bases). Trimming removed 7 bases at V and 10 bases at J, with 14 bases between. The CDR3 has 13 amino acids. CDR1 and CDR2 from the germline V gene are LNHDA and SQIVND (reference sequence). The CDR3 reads CASNDRKESPLHF. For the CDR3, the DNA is TGTGCCAGTAATGACAGGAAAGAATCACCCCTCCACTTT.

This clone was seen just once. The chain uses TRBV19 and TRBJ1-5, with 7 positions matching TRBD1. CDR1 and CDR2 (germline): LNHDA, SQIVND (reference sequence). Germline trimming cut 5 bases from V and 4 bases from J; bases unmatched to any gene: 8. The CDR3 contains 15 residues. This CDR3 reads CASSPPGQRNQPQHF. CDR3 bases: TGTGCCAGTAGTCCTCCGGGACAGAGGAATCAGCCCCAGCATTTT.

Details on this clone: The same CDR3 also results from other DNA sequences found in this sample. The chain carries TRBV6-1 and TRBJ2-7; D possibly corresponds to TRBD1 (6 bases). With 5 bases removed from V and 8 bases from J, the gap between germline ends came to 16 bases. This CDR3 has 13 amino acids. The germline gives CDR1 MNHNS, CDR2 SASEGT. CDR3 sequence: CASSQDRTYKQYF. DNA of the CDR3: TGTGCCAGCAGTCAGGACAGAACTTACAAGCAGTACTTC.

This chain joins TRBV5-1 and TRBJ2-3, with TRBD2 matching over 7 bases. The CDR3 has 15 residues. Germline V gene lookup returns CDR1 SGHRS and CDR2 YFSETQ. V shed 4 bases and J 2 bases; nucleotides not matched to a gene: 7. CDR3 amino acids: CASSHTGTTTDTQYF. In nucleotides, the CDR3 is TGCGCCAGCAGCCACACCGGGACTACCACAGATACGCAGTATTTT. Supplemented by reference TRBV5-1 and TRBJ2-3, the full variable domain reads KAGVTQTPRYLIKTRGQQVTLSCSPISGHRSVSWYQQTPGQGLQFLFEYFSETQRNKGNFPGRFSGRQFSNSRSEMNVSTLELGDSALYLCASSHTGTTTDTQYFGPGTRLTVL.

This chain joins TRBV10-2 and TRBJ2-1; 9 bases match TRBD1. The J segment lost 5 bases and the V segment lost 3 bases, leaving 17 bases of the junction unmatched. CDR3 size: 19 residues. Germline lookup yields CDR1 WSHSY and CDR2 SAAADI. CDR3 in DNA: TGCGCCAGCAGTGATATCGGGTCTTGGGACAGGGCAACTAACAATGAGCAGTTCTTC. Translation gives CASSDIGSWDRATNNEQFF.

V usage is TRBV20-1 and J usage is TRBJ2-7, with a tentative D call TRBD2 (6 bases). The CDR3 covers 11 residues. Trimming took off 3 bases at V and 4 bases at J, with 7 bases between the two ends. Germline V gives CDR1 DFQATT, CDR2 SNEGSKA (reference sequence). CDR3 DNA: TGCAGTGCTAGGGGGGGTTACGAGCAGTACTTC. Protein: CSARGGYEQYF.

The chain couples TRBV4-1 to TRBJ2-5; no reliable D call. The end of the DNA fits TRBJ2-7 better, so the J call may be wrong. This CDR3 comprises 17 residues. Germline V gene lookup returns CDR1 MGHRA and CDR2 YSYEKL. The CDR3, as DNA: TGCGCCAGCAGCCAAGATGGGCAGTCTTCATTTGGCTACGAGCAGTACTTC. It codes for CASSQDGQSSFGYEQYF.

CDR3 coding DNA: TGCGCCAGCAACCTAGGGGGAGCGCTTTTGGTCGAGCAGTACTTC. Translated, it gives CASNLGGALLVEQYF. The chain joins TRBV5-1 to TRBJ2-7, with D possibly matching TRBD1 (6 bases). Looked up from germline, CDR1 is SGHRS and CDR2 is YFSETQ. The V gene lost 6 bases and the J gene lost 6 bases, with 22 bases spanning the gap. The CDR3 extends over 15 amino acids.